A single sample gave rise to the 17 T cell receptor beta chains below, sequenced in a study of technical replicates of blood from four donors. This table comes from immunoSEQ multiplex PCR, and its TCRdb copy is limited to in-frame clones, with some not included. Found here are roughly 70,000 clones, 90% to 95% of them singletons; the top ten hold about 4.9%. The sequenced sample consisted of PBMCs. Receptors were obtained from a human donor in good health. Some clones in this sample may be carry-over from other donors' samples.

The V and J genes are TRBV7-6 and TRBJ1-2; 8 positions agree with TRBD1. This CDR3 comprises 14 residues. Germline V gene sequence: CDR1 SGHVS, CDR2 FNYEAQ. J gave up 7 bases and V 3 bases, and 7 bases lay outside the gene matches. Here the CDR3 reads CASSLDAGGGGYTF. The CDR3 nucleotides are TGTGCCAGCAGCTTGGACGCAGGGGGCGGTGGCTACACCTTC.

The gene calls are TRBV5-1 and TRBJ1-1; D is possibly TRBD1 (6 bases). From germline, CDR1 is SGHRS and CDR2 YFSETQ. Trimming removed 0 bases at V and 1 base at J, with 10 bases between. The CDR3 length is 15 residues. CDR3 protein: CASSLARQENTEAFF. As DNA, the CDR3 is TGCGCCAGCAGCTTGGCTCGACAGGAGAACACTGAAGCTTTCTTT.

The chain employs TRBV5-1 and TRBJ2-3; 8 bases agree with TRBD2. Germline trimming cut 4 bases from V and 3 bases from J; bases unmatched to any gene: 4. The CDR3 loop spans 14 amino acids. The V gene's germline CDR1 is SGHRS and CDR2 YFSETQ. The chain's CDR3 is CASSRGGGTDTQYF. The CDR3 DNA reads TGCGCCAGCAGCCGGGGGGGAGGGACAGATACGCAGTATTTT.

The DNA of the CDR3 is TGTGCCAGCAGCTCCGGACCCAGGGGCAATGAGCAGTTCTTC. Protein sequence: CASSSGPRGNEQFF. The gene calls are TRBV7-3 and TRBJ2-1; a weak D match, TRBD1 (6 bases). CDR1 is SGHTA, CDR2 FQGTGA, per germline. The length of the CDR3 is 14 residues. V was cut by 4 bases and J by 6 bases, with 13 bases left in between.

As regards this clone: An end of the junction does not agree with germline; a read error may underlie this. The CDR3 sequence is CASSVTRGSSYNEQFF. CDR3 DNA sequence: TGTGCCAGCAGCGTAACCCGGGGGAGCTCCTACAATGAGCAGTTCTTC. This chain uses TRBV7-3 with TRBJ2-1; TRBD2 is a possible D gene (6 bases). Germline loops: CDR1 SGHTA, CDR2 FQGTGA. The CDR3 sequence is 16 residues long.

The chain uses TRBV13 and TRBJ2-3, with 7 nucleotides matching TRBD1. Trimming at V came to 4 bases and at J to 4 bases, leaving 8 bases not matched to a gene. The CDR3 spans 15 residues. CDR1 and CDR2 from the germline V gene are PRHDT and FYEKMQ (reference sequence). CDR3 loop: CASSSRGQASDTQYF. CDR3 nucleotide sequence: TGTGCCAGCAGCTCAAGGGGGCAAGCTTCAGATACGCAGTATTTT.

The CDR3 region is CASSGLAGQETQYF. DNA for the CDR3: TGCGCCAGCAGTGGACTAGCGGGACAAGAGACCCAGTACTTC. The V call is TRBV5-1, the J call TRBJ2-5, with 12 bases fitting TRBD2. The CDR3 extends over 14 amino acids. The V and J ends lost 5 bases and 2 bases, in that order; junction bases with no gene match: 1. Germline loops: CDR1 SGHRS, CDR2 YFSETQ.

This chain uses TRBV19 with TRBJ2-1, with 8 bases identical to TRBD2. Germline-derived CDR1 and CDR2 are LNHDA and SQIVND (reference sequence). There are 16 residues in the CDR3. Trimming removed 6 bases from V and 2 bases from J; junction bases left unmatched: 9. The CDR3 DNA follows: TGTGCCAGTAGCCAAAAAAGCGGGGGCCCCTACAATGAGCAGTTCTTC. Translated: CASSQKSGGPYNEQFF.

V is TRBV6-5 and J is TRBJ1-1, with D maybe TRBD1 (6 bases). Between the trimmed V and J ends, which lost 5 bases and 4 bases, there was a span of 11 bases. The CDR3 has 13 amino acids. Germline V gene lookup returns CDR1 MNHEY and CDR2 SVGAGI. CDR3 in amino acids: CASSRGGITEAFF. CDR3 DNA sequence: TGTGCCAGCAGTCGGGGGGGCATCACTGAAGCTTTCTTT.

V is TRBV19 and J is TRBJ1-1; weak D call: TRBD1 (6 bases). The germline V gene has CDR1 LNHDA and CDR2 SQIVND (reference sequence). The CDR3 is made up of 14 amino acids. V lost 3 bases and J 5 bases, leaving 13 bases between the germline ends. CDR3 coding DNA: TGTGCCAGTAGTATCGAGGGGAGGGGGACTGAAGCTTTCTTT. It translates to CASSIEGRGTEAFF.

The genes are TRBV2 and TRBJ2-5, with 8 bases lining up with TRBD2. CDR1 is SNHLY, CDR2 FYNNEI, per germline. The length of the CDR3 is 20 residues. Trimming at V came to 6 bases and at J to 4 bases, leaving 25 bases not matched to a gene. CDR3 residues: CASRGEGRPSGGGQGETQYF. The CDR3 DNA is TGTGCCAGCAGAGGGGAGGGGAGACCGAGCGGGGGAGGTCAGGGAGAGACCCAGTACTTC.

This clone was observed once. The chain uses TRBV5-1 and TRBJ2-7, with TRBD2 matching over 7 bases. V gave up 0 bases and J gave up 7 bases; unmatched junction bases: 10. Germline V gene sequence: CDR1 SGHRS, CDR2 YFSETQ. This CDR3 has 15 amino acids. CDR3 sequence reads: CASSLDTAGTLEQYF. The CDR3, as DNA: TGCGCCAGCAGCTTGGATACAGCGGGGACGCTGGAGCAGTACTTC.

This chain connects TRBV9 to TRBJ2-7; D gene ambiguous. The length of the CDR3 is 12 residues. Germline V gene lookup returns CDR1 SGDLS and CDR2 YYNGEE. V shed 4 bases and J shed 6 bases, with 11 bases lying between them. CDR3 in amino acids: CASSLDRGEQYF. CDR3 bases: TGTGCCAGCAGCTTAGACCGCGGCGAGCAGTACTTC.

The chain combines TRBV6-1 with TRBJ1-2; 9 nucleotides agree with TRBD1. The CDR3 contains 13 residues. Germline V gives CDR1 MNHNS, CDR2 SASEGT. CDR3 amino acids: CVLGWTGDNGYTF. CDR3 nucleotides: TGTGTTCTGGGTTGGACAGGGGATAATGGCTACACCTTC.

The chain links TRBV7-9 to TRBJ2-5; 7 positions agree with TRBD1. Trimming cost V 1 base and J 0 bases; bases outside gene matches: 2. The CDR3 spans 15 residues. Germline lookup yields CDR1 SEHNR and CDR2 FQNEAQ (reference sequence). The CDR3 sequence: CASSLGRGYQETQYF. The DNA for the CDR3 is TGTGCCAGCAGCTTAGGCAGGGGGTACCAAGAGACCCAGTACTTC.

This chain uses TRBV5-6 with TRBJ1-6; D perhaps matches TRBD1 (5 bases). Germline CDR1 is SGHDT and CDR2 is YYEEEE. The CDR3 consists of 17 residues. Trimming took off 0 bases at V and 3 bases at J, with 13 bases between the two ends. The chain's CDR3 is CASSLESGSGYNSPLHF. The CDR3 DNA reads TGTGCCAGCAGCTTGGAGTCAGGGTCGGGCTATAATTCACCCCTCCACTTT.

This clone occurred a few times. The chain links TRBV27 to TRBJ2-7; 7 bases align to TRBD1. V shed 6 bases and J 7 bases; nucleotides not matched to a gene: 15. The CDR3 has 15 residues. Germline assignment: CDR1 MNHEY and CDR2 SMNVEV (reference sequence). CDR3 in amino acids: CASRTGTSGIGEQYF. CDR3 DNA: TGTGCCAGCAGGACAGGGACAAGTGGCATCGGGGAGCAGTACTTC.